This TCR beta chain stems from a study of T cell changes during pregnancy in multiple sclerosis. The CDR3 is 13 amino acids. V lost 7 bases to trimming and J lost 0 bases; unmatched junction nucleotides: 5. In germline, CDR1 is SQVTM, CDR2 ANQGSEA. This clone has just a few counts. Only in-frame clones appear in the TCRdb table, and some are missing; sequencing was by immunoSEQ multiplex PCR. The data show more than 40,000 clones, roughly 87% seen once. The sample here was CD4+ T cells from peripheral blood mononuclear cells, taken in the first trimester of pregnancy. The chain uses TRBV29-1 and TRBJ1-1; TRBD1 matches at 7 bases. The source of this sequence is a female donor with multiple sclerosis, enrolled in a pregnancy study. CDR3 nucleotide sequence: TGCAGCGCCCGGGACAGAGTGAACACTGAAGCTTTCTTT. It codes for CSARDRVNTEAFF.